One sample yielded the 25 T cell receptor beta chains listed below, sequenced in a study of blood T cell repertoires in COVID-19. The method was immunoSEQ multiplex PCR; TCRdb's version includes in-frame clones alone and lacks a portion of them. This table holds around 40,000 clones, roughly 90% found once. Sequenced input: peripheral blood. All receptors derive from a human donor in a cohort sampled during active COVID-19.

The chain recombines TRBV5-1 with TRBJ1-2; D uncertain. Germline assignment: CDR1 SGHRS and CDR2 YFSETQ. Trimming removed 5 bases at V and 6 bases at J, with 14 bases between. The length of the CDR3 is 13 residues. The CDR3 DNA follows: TGCGCCAGCAGTTACGGTCAAGCGGATGGCTACACCTTC. This gives the protein CASSYGQADGYTF.

This sequence joins TRBV28 and TRBJ1-4; D call uncertain. The V and J ends lost 3 bases and 4 bases respectively, with 6 bases between them. CDR1 and CDR2 (germline): MDHEN, SYDVKM. The CDR3 spans 13 residues. The CDR3 DNA sequence: TGTGCCAGCAGTTTCCCCGGTAATGAAAAACTGTTTTTT. Translating gives CASSFPGNEKLFF.

The chain uses TRBV5-1 and TRBJ1-6; D is perhaps TRBD1 (5 bases). Trimming took 3 bases from V and 3 from J, leaving 13 bases between them. Germline loops: CDR1 SGHRS, CDR2 YFSETQ. The CDR3 is made up of 16 amino acids. Here the CDR3 reads CASSWDGGVYNSPLHF. CDR3 sequence (DNA): TGCGCCAGCAGCTGGGATGGGGGGGTCTATAATTCACCCCTCCACTTT.

This chain links TRBV3-1 (or the pseudogene TRBV3-2) with TRBJ1-1; 8 nucleotides match TRBD1. The CDR3 is made up of 12 amino acids. Germline-derived CDR1 and CDR2 are LGHDT and YNNKEL (reference sequence). CDR3 in amino acids: CAHGWTGPKAFF. CDR3 DNA: TGTGCACACGGTTGGACAGGGCCCAAAGCTTTCTTT.

This chain connects TRBV3-1 (or the pseudogene TRBV3-2) to TRBJ1-3; 7 nucleotides align to TRBD1. V was clipped by 5 bases and J by 1 base; unmatched bases: 8. The CDR3 runs to 16 residues. The germline V gene encodes CDR1 LGHDT and CDR2 YNNKEL (reference sequence). CDR3 in amino acids: CASSDNYRGSGNTIYF. The DNA for the CDR3 is TGTGCCAGCAGCGACAACTACAGGGGATCTGGAAACACCATATATTTT.

The rearrangement uses TRBV30 and TRBJ2-3, with 7 bases matching TRBD2. The junction had 15 bases not matched to a gene; V was cut back by 0 bases and J by 3 bases. Germline V lookup: CDR1 GTSNPN, CDR2 SVGIG (reference sequence). The length of the CDR3 is 18 residues. The CDR3 DNA is TGTGCCTGGAGTGTACGGTTACGGGGAGGGGTTCGGACAGATACGCAGTATTTT. It encodes CAWSVRLRGGVRTDTQYF. The full variable domain, completed using reference TRBV30 and TRBJ2-3, is SQTIHQWPATLVQPVGSPLSLECTVEGTSNPNLYWYRQAAGRGLQLLFYSVGIGQISSEVPQNLSASRPQDRQFILSSKKLLLSDSGFYLCAWSVRLRGGVRTDTQYFGPGTRLTVL.

This clone was detected only once. The chain joins TRBV6-6 to TRBJ2-5; D uncertain. V lost 2 bases and J lost 5, with 18 bases in between. The CDR3 extends over 16 amino acids. Per germline, CDR1 MNHNY and CDR2 SVGAGI (reference sequence). This chain's CDR3 is CASSYTTLAVTETQYF. CDR3 sequence (DNA): TGTGCCAGCAGTTACACTACCCTCGCGGTGACCGAGACCCAGTACTTC.

The J gene is TRBJ2-3, the V gene TRBV12-3 or TRBV12-4, with TRBD2 matching 7 bases. V trimming: 3 bases; J trimming: 10 bases; junction bases outside the gene matches: 1. There are 11 residues in the CDR3. The CDR3 region has the DNA TGTGCCAGCAGTTTTGGGGGGGCGCAGTATTTT. Translated: CASSFGGAQYF.

The CDR3, as DNA: TGCGCCAGCAGCTTGGGCCAGAACTCCTACAATGAGCAGTTCTTC. Its translation is CASSLGQNSYNEQFF. The chain uses TRBV5-1 and TRBJ2-1; D gene uncertain. The CDR3 spans 15 residues. Trimming left V 0 bases short and J 0 bases short, with 7 bases between. Germline V gene data show CDR1 as SGHRS and CDR2 as YFSETQ. Complete variable domain (other parts from reference TRBV5-1 and TRBJ2-1): KAGVTQTPRYLIKTRGQQVTLSCSPISGHRSVSWYQQTPGQGLQFLFEYFSETQRNKGNFPGRFSGRQFSNSRSEMNVSTLELGDSALYLCASSLGQNSYNEQFFGPGTRLTVL.

The chain recombines TRBV4-1 with TRBJ1-2, with TRBD1 as a possible D gene (6 bases). The CDR3 consists of 16 residues. The germline V gene encodes CDR1 MGHRA and CDR2 YSYEKL. Trimming cost V 0 bases and J 7 bases, with 18 bases left between them. The CDR3 here is CASSQDFTGSRGGYTF. The CDR3 coding sequence is TGCGCCAGCAGCCAAGATTTCACCGGGTCCAGGGGTGGCTACACCTTC.

The CDR3 loop is CASSLGTGRSNQPQHF. The CDR3, as DNA: TGTGCCAGCAGCCTGGGGACAGGGAGAAGCAATCAGCCCCAGCATTTT. This chain uses TRBV7-2 with TRBJ1-5, with 9 positions matching TRBD1. Trimming at V came to 5 bases and at J to 1 base, leaving 6 bases not matched to a gene. The CDR3 loop spans 16 amino acids. The germline V gene has CDR1 SGHTA and CDR2 FQGNSA.

The CDR3 bases are TGTGCCAGCAGCCAAGATGGGAGTAATCAGCCCCAGCATTTT. This encodes CASSQDGSNQPQHF. This chain uses TRBV3-1 (or the pseudogene TRBV3-2) with TRBJ1-5; D unresolved. In germline, CDR1 is LGHDT, CDR2 YNNKEL (reference sequence). The CDR3 is made up of 14 amino acids. V lost 0 bases, J lost 4 bases, and 7 bases lay in between.

The chain is built from TRBV10-3 and TRBJ2-2; possible D gene TRBD1, 5 bases. The CDR3 has 14 residues. Per germline, CDR1 ENHRY and CDR2 SYGVKD. The V end lost 2 bases, the J end lost 5 bases, and 9 bases lay between the germline ends. CDR3 DNA: TGTGCCATCAGTGAGAGGGGTTTGACCGGGGAGCTGTTTTTT. This sequence encodes CAISERGLTGELFF.

This chain uses TRBV19 with TRBJ2-2, with D tentatively TRBD1 (6 bases). With 1 base removed from V and 0 bases from J, the gap between germline ends came to 18 bases. The CDR3 runs to 19 residues. Germline-derived CDR1 and CDR2 are LNHDA and SQIVND (reference sequence). The CDR3 nucleotides read TGTGCCAGTAGTATAGGACGGAGGACAGCCAAAGCGAACACCGGGGAGCTGTTTTTT. This codes for CASSIGRRTAKANTGELFF.

V usage is TRBV30 and J usage is TRBJ2-7; 7 nucleotides match TRBD1. Germline CDR1 is GTSNPN and CDR2 is SVGIG (reference sequence). The CDR3 totals 14 residues. The V and J ends lost 0 bases and 2 bases, in that order; junction bases with no gene match: 4. The DNA for the CDR3 is TGTGCCTGGAGTGTCGGGACAGAGACCTACGAGCAGTACTTC. Amino acid sequence: CAWSVGTETYEQYF.

This clone was observed a single time. CDR3 nucleotide sequence: TGTGCCAGCAGTGAAGCCAGGGGTAATGAAAAACTGTTTTTT. Protein: CASSEARGNEKLFF. The chain has TRBV2 and TRBJ1-4, with D possibly TRBD1 on 6 matching bases. Germline values: CDR1 SNHLY, CDR2 FYNNEI. The CDR3 is 14 residues long. Between the trimmed V and J ends, which lost 0 bases and 4 bases, there was a span of 6 bases.

The rearrangement links TRBV24-1 to TRBJ2-2; 7 bases are a match to TRBD1. Germline CDR1 is KGHDR and CDR2 is SFDVKD. J lost 1 base, V lost 5 bases, and 3 bases had no gene match. This CDR3 has 15 amino acids. In DNA form, the CDR3 reads TGTGCCACCAGTGGGAGGACAGGGAACACCGGGGAGCTGTTTTTT. It is translated as CATSGRTGNTGELFF.

The J gene is TRBJ1-4, the V gene TRBV4-2; D gene unclear. This CDR3 is built from 18 residues. The germline V gene has CDR1 LGHNA and CDR2 YNFKEQ. V dropped 0 bases and J dropped 0 bases, with 14 bases sitting between them. The CDR3 DNA follows: TGTGCCAGCAGCCAAGACACCGGGAGAGTTGCAACTAATGAAAAACTGTTTTTT. Protein product: CASSQDTGRVATNEKLFF.

The chain has TRBV4-1 and TRBJ2-7, with 9 nucleotides matching TRBD1. V trimming: 1 base; J trimming: 5 bases; junction bases outside the gene matches: 9. The CDR3 spans 16 residues. Germline V lookup: CDR1 MGHRA, CDR2 YSYEKL. The CDR3 DNA reads as TGCGCCAGCAGCCAAGCTGCCGGGACAGGGTCCAACGAGCAGTACTTC. It specifies CASSQAAGTGSNEQYF.

The chain employs TRBV27 and TRBJ2-7, with D tentatively TRBD1 (6 bases). This CDR3 contains 13 residues. The germline gives CDR1 MNHEY, CDR2 SMNVEV (reference sequence). Trimming left V 5 bases short and J 3 bases short, with 11 bases between. The chain's CDR3 is CASSPGQYYEQYF. The CDR3 nucleotides are TGTGCCAGCAGTCCCGGACAGTACTACGAGCAGTACTTC.

A word on this clone: Other DNA sequences in this specimen translate into the identical CDR3. This chain joins TRBV20-1 and TRBJ2-7; possible D gene TRBD1, 5 bases. Germline CDR1 and CDR2: DFQATT and SNEGSKA (reference sequence). The CDR3 runs 11 residues. V lost 3 bases to trimming and J lost 5 bases, with 8 bases between them. The DNA for the CDR3 is TGCAGTGCTAGCTCAGGGCACGAGCAGTACTTC. Amino acid sequence: CSASSGHEQYF.

This clone was observed a single time. The V and J genes are TRBV5-4 and TRBJ2-7; D might be TRBD2 (5 bases). Germline loops: CDR1 SGHNT, CDR2 YYREEE (reference sequence). V was cut by 3 bases and J by 7 bases, with 17 bases left in between. CDR3 length: 14 residues. CDR3 DNA sequence: TGTGCCAGCAGCTGGTCATCGGGATTTGGGGAGCAGTACTTC. Its translation is CASSWSSGFGEQYF.

The chain couples TRBV6-2 or TRBV6-3 to TRBJ2-3; the match to TRBD2 covers 11 bases. Per germline, CDR1 MNHEY and CDR2 SVGEGT. The CDR3 loop spans 15 amino acids. V shed 4 bases, J shed 6 bases, and the junction held 6 bases outside the gene matches. The CDR3 loop is CASSLAGGFSDTQYF. The CDR3 DNA follows: TGTGCCAGCAGTTTAGCGGGGGGGTTTAGTGATACGCAGTATTTT.

The chain has TRBV6-5 and TRBJ2-5; TRBD2 matches at 8 bases. CDR3 length equals 13 residues. The germline V gene has CDR1 MNHEY and CDR2 SVGAGI. Trimming removed 8 bases from V and 3 bases from J; junction bases left unmatched: 5. CDR3 region: CASRPGGEETQYF. As DNA, the CDR3 is TGTGCCAGCCGACCCGGGGGGGAAGAGACCCAGTACTTC.

The V call is TRBV10-3, the J call TRBJ1-1; tentatively, D is TRBD1 (6 bases). The CDR3 totals 15 residues. V gave up 3 bases and J gave up 1 base, with 12 bases separating them. The V gene's germline CDR1 is ENHRY and CDR2 SYGVKD. In DNA form, the CDR3 reads TGTGCCATCAGTGATCCCTCGGACAGGAACACTGAAGCTTTCTTT. Translated, it gives CAISDPSDRNTEAFF.